This record concerns one TCR beta chain sequence. Ten or more counts support this clonotype. It lacks a known antigen. Base qualities are not at hand, and no much larger clone is one base apart. This record comes from a study of T cells in Graves' hyperthyroidism and ophthalmopathy (dated by TCRdb to 2018 to 2020). Regarding the research as a whole: Peripheral blood was collected at initial diagnosis, before any treatment. To identify TCR V-J signatures that set the groups apart, the researchers used a discovery cohort of 100 patients, made up of fewer than 50 with Graves' ophthalmopathy and 57 with stable Graves' hyperthyroidism. Prospective prediction of ophthalmopathy was tested in an independent validation cohort consisting of fewer than 20 hyperthyroidism patients and 15 or so patients who later progressed to ophthalmopathy. The roughly 91 discovery patients were randomly split 7:3 into training and test sets. In more than 5 Graves' hyperthyroidism patients, the study also compared T-cell repertoires from thyroid tissue with T-cell repertoires from blood. Once sampling was done, hyperthyroidism patients were given methimazole at a starting dose of 30 mg daily, whereas ophthalmopathy patients were given high-dose intravenous methylprednisolone. TCR Vbeta CDR3 sequencing of 120 to 150 peripheral blood samples (more than 40 ophthalmopathy, 75 hyperthyroidism and roughly 17 progressor patients) is reported in the paper.

Trimming accounts for 6 bases at V and 7 bases at J, while the number of junction bases matched to no gene is 13. The germline V gene (reference sequence) sets CDR1 to DFQATT and CDR2 to SNEGSKA. From the cysteine up to the phenylalanine, the CDR3 has a length of 15 residues. Only the CDR3 DNA is retained, 45 bases long and in frame from the first base. TCR beta CDR3 regions were amplified from RNA transcripts. The TCR CDR3 was subjected to a first round of RT-PCR using the HTBI primer set and the Qiagen OneStep RT-PCR kit. Libraries were constructed in a second round of multiplex PCR, after which size selection and purification were performed. The libraries were sequenced on an Illumina HiSeq2000 using paired-end 100 bp reads. Under the source paper's analysis protocol: Raw data were processed with SOAPnuke, discarding reads with adapters, uncalled bases, mean Phred below 15, or no exact constant-primer or identifier match. High-quality paired reads were merged using COPE v1.2.5, and each unique nucleotide sequence was defined as a clonotype. MiTCR v1.1 was used to align clonotypes to the IMGT TRBV, TRBD and TRBJ reference segments. The analysis included only V-J combinations with a frequency above 0.0001, which together covered around 99% of the repertoires. The TCS score was defined as the ratio of F50 (clonal expansion) to E x V (chaos), calculated using BLOSUM62-based TCRdist between CDR3 peptides within each V-J. Welch's t-statistics and random forest reduced roughly 530 V-J features to some 14, which were used in a naive Bayes classifier (R e1071). TCRdb applied fastp at Q25 and MiXCR to the public reads, then kept only in-frame beta chains. Every entry covers one CDR3 protein and lists the most common genes and DNA from its rows. The V and J calls and clone size are TCRdb's, not the authors'. The sample contains about 620,000 distinct CDR3 sequences, roughly 15% of them found a single time. Of the sample, less than 4.5% falls within the top ten clones.

Beyond this particular receptor, the publication reports: Ophthalmopathy was separated from stable hyperthyroidism by a 13 V-J signature model, with 85% to 90% sensitivity and 81% to 83% specificity obtained in cross-validation and 80%/75% obtained in testing. Most expanded thyroid clonotypes (frequency above 0.001) were also detected in blood, a finding suggesting that blood repertoires may reflect thyroid immune responses. In validation, the model predicted progression to ophthalmopathy with about 71% sensitivity and roughly 75% specificity, a median of about 6.7 months before onset. Sample size was not statistically predetermined, and blinding of investigators to group allocation was not performed.

Stable Graves' hyperthyroidism was defined as no progression to ophthalmopathy during 18 months of follow-up. Hyperthyroidism patients were aged 18 to 65 years and newly diagnosed, with disease duration of less than 2 months. Patients with uncontrolled infections, other autoimmune diseases, pregnancy or lactation were excluded. Diagnoses were established on the basis of clinical symptoms, serum thyroxine and TRAb, thyroid ultrasound, and orbital computed tomography. Ficoll-Paque density gradient centrifugation was used to isolate PBMCs from around 10 ml of fresh peripheral blood. Trizol reagent was used to extract total RNA, and RNA quality was then checked on an Agilent 2100 Bioanalyzer.

The rearrangement joined TRBV20-1 to TRBJ2-1; TRBD2 matches 9 bases in the middle. The source is a woman in her thirties with Graves' hyperthyroidism. The sequenced sample was blood. At the DNA level, the sequence is TGCAGTGCCCCGCTAGCGGGAAGGTCCCCAAATGAGCAGTTCTTC. This yields the protein CSAPLAGRSPNEQFF.